These 17 T cell receptor beta chains originate from one sample sequenced in a study of T cells in Graves' hyperthyroidism and ophthalmopathy. TCR beta CDR3 regions were amplified from RNA. HTBI primers were the set used in a first-round RT-PCR of the TCR CDR3. TCRdb reprocessed the multiplex PCR reads with MiXCR, giving one entry per CDR3 protein. The sample has 450,000 to 700,000 distinct CDR3 sequences, 46% seen once. The sequenced material came from peripheral blood or thyroid tissue (not recorded which). These receptors originate from an adult woman with Graves' disease, either hyperthyroidism or ophthalmopathy (not recorded which).

This chain joins TRBV11-2 and TRBJ2-7; D gene ambiguous. This CDR3 region has 14 residues. Germline V gives CDR1 SGHAT, CDR2 FQNNGV. V dropped 8 bases and J dropped 0 bases, with 14 bases sitting between them. The CDR3 nucleotides read TGTGCCAGCGGCGTCGGGCAGGTCTCCTACGAGCAGTACTTC. Amino acid sequence: CASGVGQVSYEQYF. Full variable domain (missing parts from reference TRBV11-2 and TRBJ2-7): EAGVAQSPRYKIIEKRQSVAFWCNPISGHATLYWYQQILGQGPKLLIQFQNNGVVDDSQLPKDRFSAERLKGVDSTLKIQPAKLEDSAVYLCASGVGQVSYEQYFGPGTRLTVT.

V is TRBV15 and J is TRBJ2-7; 8 bases fit TRBD1. Germline CDR1 is LNHNV and CDR2 is YYDKDF (reference sequence). With 9 bases clipped from V and 3 bases from J, the junction kept 10 bases outside the gene matches. The CDR3 length is 14 residues. This CDR3 reads CATSPTGQGYEQYF. The CDR3 coding sequence is TGTGCCACTAGCCCTACTGGACAGGGCTACGAGCAGTACTTC.

This clonotype came up many times. The genes are TRBV7-2 and TRBJ1-1; 7 bases are shared with TRBD1. The CDR3 runs to 15 residues. J was trimmed by 1 base and V by 5 bases; bases with no gene match: 7. The germline gives CDR1 SGHTA, CDR2 FQGNSA. The CDR3 DNA is TGTGCCAGCAGCCCCAGACAGGGTGAGAACACTGAAGCTTTCTTT. It codes for CASSPRQGENTEAFF.

In this sample, this clonotype turned up once. V usage is TRBV7-3 and J usage is TRBJ2-3; D is perhaps TRBD2 (6 bases). CDR3 length equals 15 residues. Per the germline V gene, CDR1 is SGHTA and CDR2 is FQGTGA. Deletions cut 7 bases from V and 1 base from J, with 15 bases between. CDR3 loop: CASKPSGLRTDTQYF. The CDR3 DNA sequence: TGTGCCAGCAAGCCGAGCGGGTTGCGCACAGATACGCAGTATTTT.

V and J are TRBV20-1 and TRBJ2-2, with 12 bases identical to TRBD2. The CDR3 length is 15 residues. Germline assignment: CDR1 DFQATT and CDR2 SNEGSKA (reference sequence). Trimming took 6 bases from V and 4 from J; bases not matched to a gene: 6. The CDR3 coding sequence is TGCAGTGCGCCGACTAGCGGGAGTGTCACCGGGGAGCTGTTTTTT. Protein sequence: CSAPTSGSVTGELFF.

This chain joins TRBV10-3 and TRBJ1-1, with 7 bases fitting TRBD1. CDR1 and CDR2 from the germline V gene are ENHRY and SYGVKD. V gave up 3 bases and J gave up 1 base; unmatched junction bases: 8. This CDR3 contains 16 residues. The CDR3 reads CAISDRSDRANTEAFF. DNA of the CDR3: TGTGCCATCAGTGATCGTTCAGACAGGGCGAACACTGAAGCTTTCTTT.

The sample holds a few counts of this clonotype. V gene TRBV6-5 combines with J gene TRBJ1-6, with TRBD1 as a possible D gene (5 bases). CDR3 length: 15 amino acids. The germline V gene has CDR1 MNHEY and CDR2 SVGAGI. V lost 2 bases and J 5 bases, leaving 10 bases between the germline ends. This CDR3 is CASSYGAGNNSPLHF. The CDR3 coding sequence is TGTGCCAGCAGTTACGGGGCGGGTAATAATTCACCCCTCCACTTT.

This clonotype turned up a few times. The chain recombines TRBV6-1 with TRBJ2-5, with D possibly matching TRBD2 (5 bases). Germline V CDR1 and CDR2: MNHNS, SASEGT. Trimming took off 5 bases at V and 5 bases at J, with 9 bases between the two ends. The CDR3 totals 12 residues. The CDR3 region is CASSTRVETQYF. CDR3 nucleotide sequence: TGTGCCAGCAGTACTAGGGTTGAGACCCAGTACTTC.

This clonotype was detected only a few times. The CDR3 here is CAISEKGTGAIETQYF. CDR3 in DNA: TGTGCCATCAGTGAGAAAGGGACAGGGGCCATCGAGACCCAGTACTTC. This chain uses TRBV10-3 with TRBJ2-5; 10 bases are shared with TRBD1. This CDR3 is built from 16 residues. Germline V gene data show CDR1 as ENHRY and CDR2 as SYGVKD. V shed 2 bases and J 5 bases; nucleotides not matched to a gene: 8.

The chain couples TRBV30 to TRBJ1-5, with D maybe TRBD1 (5 bases). Trimming cost V 2 bases and J 6 bases, with 14 bases left between them. The germline V gene encodes CDR1 GTSNPN and CDR2 SVGIG (reference sequence). The length of the CDR3 is 14 residues. The CDR3 here is CAWSQGGGGQPQHF. The CDR3 DNA reads TGTGCCTGGAGTCAGGGCGGCGGTGGTCAGCCCCAGCATTTT.

The chain recombines TRBV13 with TRBJ2-7; weak D call: TRBD2 (7 bases). Trimming stripped 4 bases from V and 2 bases from J, with 15 bases between. The CDR3 runs 15 residues. CDR1 and CDR2 from the germline V gene are PRHDT and FYEKMQ (reference sequence). CDR3 nucleotide sequence: TGTGCCAGCAGCTGGGAGGGGGGCATCCCCTACGAGCAGTACTTC. It encodes CASSWEGGIPYEQYF. Full variable domain (missing parts from reference TRBV13 and TRBJ2-7): AAGVIQSPRHLIKEKRETATLKCYPIPRHDTVYWYQQGPGQDPQFLISFYEKMQSDKGSIPDRFSAQQFSDYHSELNMSSLELGDSALYFCASSWEGGIPYEQYFGPGTRLTVT.

This clonotype was detected many times. This chain links TRBV7-9 with TRBJ1-2; 7 nucleotides align to TRBD1. The CDR3 spans 15 residues. V trimming: 1 base; J trimming: 2 bases; junction bases outside the gene matches: 4. Germline CDR1 reads SEHNR; CDR2 reads FQNEAQ (reference sequence). The DNA of the CDR3 is TGTGCCAGCAGCTTAGTGGGGACAGAGAACTATGGCTACACCTTC. This encodes CASSLVGTENYGYTF.

This clonotype was recorded many times. V and J are TRBV12-3 or TRBV12-4 and TRBJ2-5; TRBD2 agrees at 9 bases. The V segment lost 6 bases and the J segment 4 bases; nucleotides outside the gene matches: 12. The CDR3 has 16 amino acids. CDR3: CASSPGVAGVIETQYF. The CDR3 nucleotides are TGTGCCAGCAGCCCAGGGGTAGCGGGAGTGATAGAGACCCAGTACTTC.

This clonotype was picked up a small number of times. The J gene is TRBJ1-5, the V gene TRBV12-3 or TRBV12-4; 8 bases agree with TRBD1. This CDR3 is 14 amino acids long. J lost 6 bases, V lost 7 bases, and 8 bases had no gene match. In nucleotides, the CDR3 is TGTGCCAGCACCTCCGCAGGGGGCACTCAGCCCCAGCATTTT. Its translation is CASTSAGGTQPQHF.

As regards this clonotype: The junction departs from germline at one end; a sequencing error may be responsible. The V and J genes are TRBV10-3 and TRBJ2-7; 9 nucleotides line up with TRBD2. Germline V gives CDR1 ENHRY, CDR2 SYGVKD. This CDR3 has 15 residues. The DNA for the CDR3 is TGTGCCAGCAGTGACCGGCGCGGGAGGGGGTACGAGCAGTACTTC. Protein product: CASSDRRGRGYEQYF.

This clonotype was recorded a few times. A much bigger clone sits one base away, suggesting this may be a read error. The CDR3 is CASSLVGVGYKQYF. Here the CDR3 DNA reads TGCGCCAGCAGCTTGGTTGGGGTTGGGTACAAGCAGTACTTC. The genes are TRBV5-1 and TRBJ2-7; D remains unclear. Germline CDR1 reads SGHRS; CDR2 reads YFSETQ. The ends were cut back, 0 bases at V and 8 bases at J, with 15 bases in the middle. CDR3 length equals 14 residues.

The rearrangement uses TRBV20-1 and TRBJ2-5; D is uncertain. Between the trimmed V and J ends, which lost 5 bases and 13 bases, there was a span of 17 bases. This CDR3 is built from 11 residues. Germline CDR1 and CDR2: DFQATT and SNEGSKA (reference sequence). CDR3 sequence: CSAPLKQGRYF. In DNA form, the CDR3 reads TGCAGTGCTCCCTTAAAACAAGGCCGGTACTTC.